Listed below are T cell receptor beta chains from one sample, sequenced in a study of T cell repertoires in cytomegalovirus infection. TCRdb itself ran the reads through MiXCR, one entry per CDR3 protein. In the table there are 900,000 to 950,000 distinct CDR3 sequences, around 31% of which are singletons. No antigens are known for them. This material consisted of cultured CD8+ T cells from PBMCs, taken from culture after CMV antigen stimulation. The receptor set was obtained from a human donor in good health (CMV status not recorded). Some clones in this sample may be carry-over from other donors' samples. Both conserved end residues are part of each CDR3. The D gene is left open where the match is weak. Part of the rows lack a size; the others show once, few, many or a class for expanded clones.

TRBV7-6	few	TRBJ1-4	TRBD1	CASSLRTGVAEKLFF	TGTGCCAGCAGCCTCCGGACAGGGGTCGCGGAAAAACTGTTTTTT
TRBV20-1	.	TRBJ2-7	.	CSATQGGYEQYF	TGCAGTGCCACACAGGGGGGGTATGAGCAGTACTTC
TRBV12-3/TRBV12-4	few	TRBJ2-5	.	CASSQAPDGPQEAQYF	TGTGCCAGCAGTCAGGCCCCCGATGGGCCCCAGGAGGCCCAGTACTTC
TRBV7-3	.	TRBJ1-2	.	CASRLGSGYGYTF	TGTGCCAGCAGACTCGGGTCAGGGTACGGCTACACCTTC
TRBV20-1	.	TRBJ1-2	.	CSARDLGRTYGYTF	TGCAGTGCTAGAGATCTCGGCCGGACATATGGCTACACCTTC
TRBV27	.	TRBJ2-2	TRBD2	CASSLVGLAGLAGELFF	TGTGCCAGCAGTTTGGTGGGACTAGCGGGGTTGGCCGGGGAGCTGTTTTTT
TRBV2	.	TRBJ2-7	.	CASSDRTVYEQYF	TGTGCCAGCAGTGACAGGACAGTCTACGAGCAGTACTTC
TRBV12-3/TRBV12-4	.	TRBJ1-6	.	CASTDSVNSPLHF	TGTGCCAGCACCGACTCAGTTAATTCACCCCTCCACTTT
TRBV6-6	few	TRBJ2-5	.	CASTSVAPLGETQYF	TGTGCCAGCACCTCTGTGGCCCCTCTTGGAGAGACCCAGTACTTC
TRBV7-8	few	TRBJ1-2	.	CASSLKRETGYTF	TGTGCCAGCAGCTTGAAAAGGGAGACTGGCTACACCTTC
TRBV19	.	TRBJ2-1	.	CASTVIPGSYNEQFF	TGTGCCAGTACAGTGATCCCGGGTTCCTACAATGAGCAGTTCTTC
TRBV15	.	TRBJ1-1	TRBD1	CATSRGQGVGTEAFF	TGTGCCACCAGCAGAGGACAGGGGGTAGGAACTGAAGCTTTCTTT
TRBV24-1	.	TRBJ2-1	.	CATSLPYGGTNEQFF	TGTGCCACCAGCCTTCCTTATGGGGGTACGAATGAGCAGTTCTTC
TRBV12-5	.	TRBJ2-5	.	CVSATGRGAQYF	TGTGTTAGTGCCACAGGGCGAGGGGCCCAGTACTTC
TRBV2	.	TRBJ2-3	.	CARMKAGKEAFYGTDTQYF	TGTGCCAGGATGAAAGCCGGCAAAGAGGCCTTTTATGGCACAGATACGCAGTATTTT
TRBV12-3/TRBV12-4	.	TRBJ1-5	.	CASSLRGAHSNQPQHF	TGTGCCAGCAGTTTACGGGGCGCCCATAGCAATCAGCCCCAGCATTTT
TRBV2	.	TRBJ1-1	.	CASSSRDRVPEAFF	TGTGCCAGCAGTTCTCGGGATAGGGTCCCTGAAGCTTTCTTT
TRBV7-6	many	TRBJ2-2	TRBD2	CASSFSSGGGELTGELFF	TGTGCCAGCAGCTTCTCTAGCGGTGGGGGGGAGTTAACCGGGGAGCTGTTTTTT
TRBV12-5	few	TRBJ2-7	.	CSTMGETYEQYF	TGTAGTACTATGGGGGAAACCTACGAGCAGTACTTC